What follows describes a single T cell receptor (beta chain). The data originate from a study of cytomegalovirus exposure and HLA in healthy donors. PCR used 60 Vbeta primers and 13 Jbeta primers. Sequencing was performed with immunoSEQ multiplex PCR; in TCRdb, only in-frame clones are kept and a portion is missing. Found here are 150,000 to 160,000 clones, about four fifths of them singletons; the top ten hold approximately 2.6%. There are 15 residues in the CDR3. Germline CDR1 and CDR2: LGHNA and YNFKEQ. V shed 0 bases and J 6 bases; nucleotides not matched to a gene: 8. The rearrangement uses TRBV4-2 and TRBJ2-7; 7 bases agree with TRBD1. This clonotype was obtained from a man between 18 and 29 years old in good health and CMV-seronegative. Sequenced: PBMCs. Here the CDR3 DNA reads TGTGCCAGCAGCCAAGATCTGGTTGAGGGGGCCGAGCAGTACTTC. This codes for CASSQDLVEGAEQYF.